The 18 T cell receptor beta chains reported below all come from one sample, sequenced in a study of blood T cells in healthy people across ages. It was with a sample-barcoded 5' primer and a J-beta primer mix that a second PCR of roughly 7 to 12 cycles was run. TCRdb re-called the 5' RACE reads with MiXCR, one entry per CDR3 protein. In the table there are roughly 1 million distinct CDR3 sequences, roughly 24% of which are singletons. These records were also assigned to another study, of T cells of mothers and their children.

Input material: blood. Receptor source: a girl aged 2 to 9 in good health.

This chain connects TRBV7-8 to TRBJ2-1; D unresolved. Matching the DNA end better, TRBJ2-7 makes the J call doubtful. CDR3 length: 14 residues. CDR1 is SGHVS and CDR2 is FQNEAQ in the germline V gene. CDR3 nucleotides: TGTGCCAGCAGCTCCACAGAAATCCGCTACGAGCAGTACTTC. It encodes CASSSTEIRYEQYF.

This clonotype has only a few counts. The junction departs from germline at one end; a sequencing error may be responsible. The V gene is TRBV3-1, the J gene TRBJ2-5; 9 bases line up with TRBD2. Germline assignment: CDR1 LGHDT and CDR2 YNNKEL (reference sequence). The CDR3 length is 17 residues. The CDR3 loop is CASSQDRLAGYQEAQYF. The CDR3 DNA follows: TGTGCCAGCAGCCAAGACCGTCTAGCGGGATACCAAGAGGCCCAGTACTTC.

A few counts support this clonotype. This chain connects TRBV20-1 to TRBJ2-1, with 13 nucleotides matching TRBD2. V was pared by 6 bases and J by 9 bases, with 5 bases of the junction left unmatched. The CDR3 spans 13 residues. Germline V gene data show CDR1 as DFQATT and CDR2 as SNEGSKA (reference sequence). CDR3 residues: CSARTSGSSEQFF. In DNA, the CDR3 is TGCAGTGCCCGGACTAGCGGGAGTTCTGAGCAGTTCTTC.

The chain joins TRBV12-3 or TRBV12-4 to TRBJ1-2; possibly TRBD1 for D (5 bases). The CDR3 loop spans 14 amino acids. Trimming left V 7 bases short and J 1 base short, with 13 bases between. The CDR3 sequence: CASTKGPLNYGYTF. The CDR3 region has the DNA TGTGCCAGCACTAAGGGACCCCTTAACTATGGCTACACCTTC.

This clonotype was detected a few times. The rearrangement uses TRBV15 and TRBJ2-5; no reliable D call. The ends were cut back, 4 bases at V and 5 bases at J, with 5 bases in the middle. Germline V lookup: CDR1 LNHNV, CDR2 YYDKDF (reference sequence). The CDR3 is made up of 11 amino acids. CDR3 amino acids: CATSTEETQYF. The DNA for the CDR3 is TGTGCCACCAGCACCGAGGAGACCCAGTACTTC.

This chain joins TRBV20-1 and TRBJ1-1; no clear D. The V end lost 5 bases, the J end lost 0 bases, and 10 bases lay between the germline ends. Germline CDR1 reads DFQATT; CDR2 reads SNEGSKA (reference sequence). The CDR3 covers 13 residues. The CDR3 is CSALGRLNTEAFF. The DNA of the CDR3 is TGCAGTGCTCTAGGACGGTTGAACACTGAAGCTTTCTTT.

This clonotype has a handful of counts. The gene calls are TRBV5-1 and TRBJ1-2; the D gene is possibly TRBD1 (5 bases). The CDR3 is 14 amino acids. CDR1 SGHRS and CDR2 YFSETQ come from the germline V gene. V lost 2 bases, J lost 4 bases, and 12 bases lay in between. The CDR3 sequence: CASSLGTEVYGYTF. In nucleotides, the CDR3 is TGCGCCAGCAGCTTAGGGACGGAGGTCTATGGCTACACCTTC.

The table lists this clonotype with a few counts. The chain recombines TRBV6-2 or TRBV6-3 with TRBJ1-2; D call uncertain. The V and J ends lost 0 bases and 4 bases respectively, with 12 bases between them. Germline CDR1 MNHEY, CDR2 SVGEGT. There are 15 residues in the CDR3. In DNA form, the CDR3 reads TGTGCCAGCAGTTACTCTTCGGCCGAGAGCTATGGCTACACCTTC. Protein product: CASSYSSAESYGYTF.

J is TRBJ2-5 and V is TRBV7-9, with 7 bases aligning to TRBD1. The J call is uncertain, as TRBJ2-7 better fits the DNA end. CDR1 and CDR2 (germline): SEHNR, FQNEAQ (reference sequence). CDR3 size: 17 residues. This chain's CDR3 is CASSPDPGQRNSYEQYF. CDR3 coding DNA: TGTGCCAGCAGTCCAGATCCGGGACAGCGTAACTCCTACGAGCAGTACTTC.

The count of this clonotype is one. The chain recombines TRBV6-6 with TRBJ1-2; 8 bases are shared with TRBD1. V lost 5 bases and J lost 2; bases outside the gene matches: 13. This CDR3 spans 17 amino acids. Germline V lookup: CDR1 MNHNY, CDR2 SVGAGI (reference sequence). The chain's CDR3 is CASSPIYQGAVNYGYTF. CDR3 coding DNA: TGTGCCAGCAGTCCCATTTATCAGGGGGCGGTAAACTATGGCTACACCTTC.

The chain links TRBV6-1 to TRBJ1-1, with D hard to call. The CDR3 sequence is 16 residues long. Between the trimmed V and J ends, which lost 1 base and 2 bases, there was a span of 14 bases. Per the germline V gene, CDR1 is MNHNS and CDR2 is SASEGT. CDR3 region: CASSEGPVLGNTEAFF. DNA of the CDR3: TGTGCCAGCAGTGAAGGCCCAGTACTAGGTAACACTGAAGCTTTCTTT.

V and J are TRBV28 and TRBJ2-7; the D call may be TRBD1 or TRBD2 (5 bases each). V lost 5 bases, J lost 7 bases, and 9 bases lay in between. The CDR3 runs 11 residues. In germline, CDR1 is MDHEN, CDR2 SYDVKM. The CDR3 reads CASSVGVEQYF. The DNA of the CDR3 is TGTGCCAGCAGTGTGGGGGTGGAGCAGTACTTC.

The CDR3 loop reads CSARGLLGGAGYGYTF. The CDR3 DNA sequence: TGCAGTGCTAGAGGCCTCCTCGGGGGCGCTGGCTATGGCTACACCTTC. The chain joins TRBV20-1 to TRBJ1-2, with D perhaps matching TRBD1 (6 bases). V lost 1 base and J lost 4, with 19 bases in between. Germline V gene lookup returns CDR1 DFQATT and CDR2 SNEGSKA (reference sequence). The CDR3 spans 16 residues.

The chain joins TRBV6-5 to TRBJ2-3; no reliable D call. CDR1 and CDR2 (germline): MNHEY, SVGAGI. The CDR3 covers 11 residues. Deletions cut 8 bases from V and 5 bases from J, with 8 bases between. The CDR3 loop is CASAYRDTQYF. CDR3 nucleotides: TGTGCCAGCGCGTATAGAGATACGCAGTATTTT.

The V call is TRBV12-3 or TRBV12-4, the J call TRBJ2-5; tentatively, D is TRBD1 (5 bases). The DNA end is a closer match to TRBJ2-1, so the J assignment may be wrong. The CDR3 extends over 16 amino acids. The CDR3 sequence: CASSFEAGRLIGEQFF. CDR3 sequence (DNA): TGTGCCAGCAGTTTTGAGGCAGGGCGTTTAATAGGAGAGCAGTTCTTC.

This clonotype was detected a few times. The junction differs from germline at one of its ends, possibly a read error. The gene calls are TRBV28 and TRBJ1-2; no definite D call. The CDR3 runs 11 residues. Germline loops: CDR1 MDHEN, CDR2 SYDVKM. Written as DNA, the CDR3 is TGCGCCAGCACCCTACAGCGGGAATACACCTTC. Its translation: CASTLQREYTF.

This clonotype was picked up a small number of times. J is TRBJ2-7 and V is TRBV5-5, with D hard to call. This CDR3 is 13 amino acids long. Trimming pared 1 base from V and 6 bases from J, leaving 11 bases between. Germline-derived CDR1 and CDR2 are SGHKS and YYEKEE (reference sequence). The DNA of the CDR3 is TGTGCCAGCAGCTTGTATGTGGAAAGCGAGCAGTACTTC. Amino acid sequence: CASSLYVESEQYF.

V gene TRBV12-3 or TRBV12-4 combines with J gene TRBJ2-5; D is unresolved. The closer fit of TRBJ2-1 to the DNA end suggests the J call may be wrong. The CDR3 runs 12 residues. The DNA of the CDR3 is TGTGCCAGCAGTGGAGACGGCCATGAGCAGTTCTTC. It codes for CASSGDGHEQFF.